The clone carrying this T cell receptor beta chain was detected many times. A much larger clone is a single base away; this may be a read error. This specimen belongs to a study of lung T cells in sarcoidosis with Löfgren's syndrome. TCRdb passed the reads through MiXCR, listing each CDR3 protein once. The sample includes roughly 20,000 distinct CDR3 sequences, roughly 21% of them seen just once. This CDR3 region has 13 residues. CDR1 and CDR2 from the germline V gene are MNHNS and SASEGT. Trimming cost V 8 bases and J 6 bases, with 17 bases left between them. Specimen: CD4+ T cells from PBMCs. J is TRBJ2-7 and V is TRBV6-1; the D call may be TRBD1 or TRBD2 (6 bases each). This TCR derives from a human donor with sarcoidosis (Löfgren's syndrome or another form), or a control subject (not recorded which). CDR3 nucleotide sequence: TGTGCCAGCGCCTCCCGAGGGGGGCTCGAGCAGTACTTC. Protein product: CASASRGGLEQYF.